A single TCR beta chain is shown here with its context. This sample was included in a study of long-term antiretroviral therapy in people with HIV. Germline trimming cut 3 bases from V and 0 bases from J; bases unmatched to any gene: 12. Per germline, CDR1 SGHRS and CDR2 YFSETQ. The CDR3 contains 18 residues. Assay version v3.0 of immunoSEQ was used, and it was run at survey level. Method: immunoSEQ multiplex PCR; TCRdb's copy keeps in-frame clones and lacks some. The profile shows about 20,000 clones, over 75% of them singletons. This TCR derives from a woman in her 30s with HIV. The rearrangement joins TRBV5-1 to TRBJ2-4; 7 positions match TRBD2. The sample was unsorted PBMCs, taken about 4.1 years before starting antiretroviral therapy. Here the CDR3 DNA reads TGCGCCAGCAGCTCCCGCGGGGGAAATATTCTAGCCAAAAACATTCAGTACTTC. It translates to CASSSRGGNILAKNIQYF.